This T cell receptor beta chain was retrieved from a study of blood T cell repertoires in COVID-19. The overall study: Sites across the United States, Italy and Spain contributed samples from acute and convalescent COVID-19. PBMCs, B-cell-depleted T cells, or T cells were the source of the cDNA or gDNA that made up the material.

In the original processing: Amplification from reference gene primers served as the basis for estimated nucleated cell counts. Sequencing used immunoSEQ multiplex PCR; TCRdb keeps in-frame clones, though not all of them. V, J and clone size reflect that table, while D and trimming were determined from the DNA. In the table there are about 260,000 clones, 86% of which are singletons. The receptor was derived from a man in his forties or fifties who had recovered from COVID-19. The sample comprised peripheral blood.

CDR3 sequence (DNA): TGTGCCAGCAGCCAAGCAGCGGGAGTTGGAGATACGCAGTATTTT. It codes for CASSQAAGVGDTQYF. J is TRBJ2-3 and V is TRBV4-2; TRBD2 matches at 8 bases. V lost 1 base and J lost 5; bases outside the gene matches: 5. Germline assignment: CDR1 LGHNA and CDR2 YNFKEQ. This CDR3 has 15 residues.